The 26 T cell receptor beta chains in this list originate from one sample, sequenced in a study of blood T cells in healthy people across ages. Alongside a J-beta primer mix, a sample-barcoded 5' primer served in a second PCR lasting roughly 7 to 12 cycles. TCRdb reprocessed the 5' RACE reads with MiXCR, giving one entry per CDR3 protein. The data contain 1.5 million to 2 million distinct CDR3 sequences, about 50% of them singletons. The sequencing sample was made of blood. The receptors derive from a woman between 35 and 50 years old in good health.

The CDR3 loop reads CASSSSGGVSETQYF. The CDR3 DNA reads as TGTGCCAGCAGCTCTAGTGGCGGCGTTTCGGAGACCCAGTACTTC. The genes are TRBV27 and TRBJ2-7; D unresolved. The end of the DNA fits TRBJ2-5 better, so the J call may be wrong. CDR1 is MNHEY, CDR2 SMNVEV, per germline (reference sequence). The CDR3 is 15 amino acids.

This clonotype has more than one count but fewer than ten. V usage is TRBV7-2 and J usage is TRBJ2-7; 11 bases line up with TRBD2. CDR3 size: 15 residues. Germline V gene lookup returns CDR1 SGHTA and CDR2 FQGNSA. The V gene end was trimmed by 5 bases and the J gene end by 2 bases; junction bases not matched to a gene: 5. CDR3 bases: TGTGCCAGCAGCCTGGGGACTAGCGGACCCTACGAGCAGTACTTC. Translation: CASSLGTSGPYEQYF.

This chain connects TRBV27 to TRBJ2-1; possibly TRBD1 or TRBD2 for D (6 bases each). The ends were cut back, 5 bases at V and 2 bases at J, with 16 bases in the middle. This CDR3 region has 16 residues. Germline CDR1 is MNHEY and CDR2 is SMNVEV (reference sequence). The CDR3 protein is CASSRGTGTPYNEQFF. The CDR3 DNA is TGTGCCAGCAGTAGGGGGACCGGGACTCCCTACAATGAGCAGTTCTTC.

The chain employs TRBV28 and TRBJ1-2; D not certain. CDR3 length: 15 residues. In germline, CDR1 is MDHEN, CDR2 SYDVKM. V was pared by 8 bases and J by 2 bases, with 18 bases between. CDR3 in amino acids: CASFGESRGNYGYTF. The CDR3 nucleotides are TGTGCCAGCTTCGGGGAGTCCCGAGGGAACTATGGCTACACCTTC.

The rearrangement links TRBV20-1 to TRBJ2-3; D call uncertain. The CDR3 spans 16 residues. The V gene's germline CDR1 is DFQATT and CDR2 SNEGSKA (reference sequence). With 3 bases removed from V and 0 bases from J, the gap between germline ends came to 16 bases. DNA for the CDR3: TGCAGTGCTAGGTCTTGGGCGGAAACTAGCACAGATACGCAGTATTTT. Its protein product is CSARSWAETSTDTQYF.

This clonotype was seen more than once but under ten times. The chain uses TRBV5-1 and TRBJ2-1; TRBD2 agrees at 8 bases. The germline V gene encodes CDR1 SGHRS and CDR2 YFSETQ. The CDR3 totals 15 residues. Trimming cost V 0 bases and J 7 bases; bases outside gene matches: 6. CDR3 sequence reads: CASSLERGLPNEQFF. CDR3 in DNA: TGCGCCAGCAGCTTGGAGCGGGGGCTCCCGAATGAGCAGTTCTTC. Drawing the rest from reference TRBV5-1 and TRBJ2-1, the complete variable domain is KAGVTQTPRYLIKTRGQQVTLSCSPISGHRSVSWYQQTPGQGLQFLFEYFSETQRNKGNFPGRFSGRQFSNSRSEMNVSTLELGDSALYLCASSLERGLPNEQFFGPGTRLTVL.

The V and J genes are TRBV24-1 and TRBJ2-2, with D possibly matching TRBD1 (5 bases). In germline, CDR1 is KGHDR, CDR2 SFDVKD. Trimming took 4 bases from V and 1 from J, leaving 21 bases between them. This CDR3 is built from 19 residues. CDR3 sequence (DNA): TGTGCCACCAGTGACTTTGGCCAGGGCCCCCAGTGGAACACCGGGGAGCTGTTTTTT. This translates into CATSDFGQGPQWNTGELFF.

The chain employs TRBV10-3 and TRBJ2-7, with 14 bases fitting TRBD2. The CDR3 loop spans 16 amino acids. Germline CDR1 reads ENHRY; CDR2 reads SYGVKD. With V trimmed by 5 bases and J by 2 bases, 5 bases remained unmatched. CDR3 in amino acids: CAISSGLAGATYEQYF. As DNA, the CDR3 is TGTGCCATCAGTTCGGGACTAGCGGGGGCAACCTACGAGCAGTACTTC.

This chain connects TRBV7-9 to TRBJ2-3; no clear D. V lost 7 bases and J 1 base, leaving 9 bases between the germline ends. The CDR3 runs to 13 residues. In germline, CDR1 is SEHNR, CDR2 FQNEAQ (reference sequence). The CDR3 reads CASTGWGTDTQYF. The CDR3 DNA reads as TGTGCCAGCACGGGTTGGGGCACAGATACGCAGTATTTT.

V usage is TRBV24-1 and J usage is TRBJ2-1, with 9 bases aligning to TRBD1. This CDR3 contains 16 residues. V lost 1 base to trimming and J lost 4 bases; unmatched junction nucleotides: 4. Per the germline V gene, CDR1 is KGHDR and CDR2 is SFDVKD. Written as DNA, the CDR3 is TGTGCCACCAGTGATTTAGGGACAGGGAGGTACAATGAGCAGTTCTTC. It encodes CATSDLGTGRYNEQFF.

The genes are TRBV20-1 and TRBJ2-5, with 8 bases aligning to TRBD2. CDR1 and CDR2 from the germline V gene are DFQATT and SNEGSKA (reference sequence). V shed 5 bases and J 11 bases; nucleotides not matched to a gene: 16. The CDR3 contains 14 residues. This CDR3 reads CSARSGDSYNEQYF. CDR3 nucleotides: TGCAGTGCTCGTAGCGGGGATTCCTACAATGAGCAGTACTTC.

In this sample, this clonotype turned up a few times. This rearrangement joins TRBV5-6 to TRBJ2-1; perhaps TRBD2 as D (6 bases). The germline V and J ends were trimmed by 0 bases and 3 bases, with 13 bases remaining between them. Germline assignment: CDR1 SGHDT and CDR2 YYEEEE. This CDR3 contains 16 residues. The chain's CDR3 is CASSLALRGLYNEQFF. The CDR3 nucleotides read TGTGCCAGCAGCTTGGCCTTGCGGGGCCTCTACAATGAGCAGTTCTTC.

There are a few counts of this clonotype. The chain uses TRBV4-1 and TRBJ2-3; 9 bases are a match to TRBD2. The CDR3 sequence is 15 residues long. Unmatched junction bases numbered 2, after V lost 2 bases and J lost 2 bases. CDR1 is MGHRA, CDR2 YSYEKL, per germline. CDR3 sequence (DNA): TGCGCCAGCAGCCAACTAGCGGGGCACACAGATACGCAGTATTTT. Its protein product is CASSQLAGHTDTQYF.

The V gene is TRBV6-5, the J gene TRBJ2-3; tentative D call: TRBD1 (6 bases). V was shortened by 0 bases and J by 4 bases, with 23 bases between the two germline ends. This CDR3 is built from 19 residues. In germline, CDR1 is MNHEY, CDR2 SVGAGI. CDR3 nucleotide sequence: TGTGCCAGCAGTTACTCCCCCGTGGGGGCCAGGAATTCCCCAGATACGCAGTATTTT. It translates to CASSYSPVGARNSPDTQYF.

This clonotype was found a few times. The gene calls are TRBV4-1 and TRBJ2-1, with 8 bases identical to TRBD2. CDR1 is MGHRA, CDR2 YSYEKL, per germline. V shed 5 bases and J 0 bases; nucleotides not matched to a gene: 9. There are 17 residues in the CDR3. The CDR3 is CASSLPAGGRSYNEQFF. The CDR3 bases are TGCGCCAGCAGCTTACCCGCGGGGGGCCGCTCCTACAATGAGCAGTTCTTC.

This chain joins TRBV6-6 and TRBJ1-6, with a weak D call TRBD1 (6 bases). This CDR3 spans 15 amino acids. Trimming pared 5 bases from V and 5 bases from J, leaving 13 bases between. Germline values: CDR1 MNHNY, CDR2 SVGAGI (reference sequence). CDR3 region: CASSRLDSDNSPLHF. As DNA, the CDR3 is TGTGCCAGCAGTAGACTGGACAGTGATAATTCACCCCTCCACTTT.

This clonotype was seen a few times. The chain links TRBV6-6 to TRBJ2-3; 7 bases align to TRBD1. The germline gives CDR1 MNHNY, CDR2 SVGAGI (reference sequence). J was trimmed by 4 bases and V by 2 bases; bases with no gene match: 3. The length of the CDR3 is 14 residues. CDR3 in amino acids: CASSYTTGADTQYF. The CDR3 DNA reads as TGTGCCAGCAGTTACACAACAGGGGCAGATACGCAGTATTTT.

With respect to this clonotype: It may be a read error: a sequence one base away is much more abundant. The chain has TRBV10-3 and TRBJ2-4, with TRBD1 matching 9 bases. Germline CDR1 reads ENHRY; CDR2 reads SYGVKD. Trimming cost V 4 bases and J 8 bases; bases outside gene matches: 12. The CDR3 covers 16 residues. CDR3 residues: CAISVLGQGRGDIQYF. In nucleotides, the CDR3 is TGTGCCATCAGTGTCCTCGGACAGGGGAGAGGAGACATTCAGTACTTC.

This sequence joins TRBV20-1 and TRBJ1-2, with D hard to call. Per the germline V gene, CDR1 is DFQATT and CDR2 is SNEGSKA (reference sequence). CDR3 length: 14 residues. V was clipped by 4 bases and J by 5 bases, with 17 bases between them. The CDR3 region is CSAIIGPLGYGYTF. The CDR3 DNA is TGCAGTGCTATAATAGGCCCTCTGGGGTATGGCTACACCTTC.

V and J are TRBV21-1 and TRBJ1-1. TRBV21-1 is deemed a pseudogene. The CDR3 sequence is 19 residues long. CDR3 amino acids: CASSKILRDETSGNTEAFF. As DNA, the CDR3 is TGTGCCAGCAGCAAAATATTAAGGGACGAGACGAGTGGGAACACTGAAGCTTTCTTT.

This sequence joins TRBV20-1 and TRBJ2-6, with TRBD1 matching 9 bases. Losses at the gene ends were 3 bases for V and 0 bases for J; bases not matched to a gene: 9. The CDR3 consists of 18 residues. Looked up from germline, CDR1 is DFQATT and CDR2 is SNEGSKA (reference sequence). The CDR3 nucleotides are TGCAGTGCTAGCCGGGACAGGGTTCTCGGCTCTGGGGCCAACGTCCTGACTTTC. Protein product: CSASRDRVLGSGANVLTF.

The genes are TRBV20-1 and TRBJ1-2, with 12 bases matching TRBD1. Germline trimming cut 5 bases from V and 4 bases from J; bases unmatched to any gene: 11. The CDR3 runs to 16 residues. Germline V CDR1 and CDR2: DFQATT, SNEGSKA (reference sequence). CDR3 loop: CSAGGQGAFFGYGYTF. The CDR3 nucleotides are TGCAGTGCTGGGGGACAGGGGGCCTTCTTCGGCTATGGCTACACCTTC.

This sequence joins TRBV9 and TRBJ1-6, with D possibly matching TRBD1 (5 bases). Trimming took off 3 bases at V and 0 bases at J, with 16 bases between the two ends. Germline CDR1 SGDLS, CDR2 YYNGEE. The CDR3 consists of 18 residues. Here the CDR3 DNA reads TGTGCCAGCAGCGGAGCAGCCCTTCAGGGCTCCTATAATTCACCCCTCCACTTT. Translation gives CASSGAALQGSYNSPLHF.

The rearrangement uses TRBV4-1 and TRBJ2-5; TRBD2 matches at 13 bases. Per the germline V gene, CDR1 is MGHRA and CDR2 is YSYEKL. The CDR3 covers 17 residues. V dropped 3 bases and J dropped 2; count of bases not matched to a gene: 6. CDR3 loop: CASSHHGLAGEQETQYF. The CDR3 nucleotides read TGCGCCAGCAGCCACCACGGACTAGCGGGGGAACAAGAGACCCAGTACTTC.

This chain links TRBV4-3 with TRBJ2-3, with D perhaps TRBD2 (7 bases). Trimming removed 8 bases from V and 4 bases from J, with 19 bases in between. The CDR3 totals 15 residues. CDR1 is LGHNA and CDR2 is YSLEER in the germline V gene. CDR3 region: CASGYDTGGPDTQYF. CDR3 DNA: TGCGCCAGCGGATACGACACCGGGGGGCCAGATACGCAGTATTTT.

There are a few counts of this clonotype. The chain employs TRBV6-6 and TRBJ2-5; D may be TRBD1 or TRBD2 (5 bases each). This CDR3 has 13 amino acids. CDR1 and CDR2 (germline): MNHNY, SVGAGI (reference sequence). Trimming shortened V by 2 bases and J by 7 bases, and 11 bases separated the two germline ends. CDR3 in DNA: TGTGCCAGCAGTTACGGGTGGGACGGGACCCAGTACTTC. Its protein product is CASSYGWDGTQYF.